The clone carrying this T cell receptor beta chain was recorded a few times. Its target is not known. This entry is derived from a study of blood T cells in healthy people across ages. Study conclusions and caveats: Naive T cell percentage showed a strong correlation with the diversity of TCR beta. Naive CD4+ cells and diversity were both higher in long-lived donors than in aged donors. Diversity was estimated from one million T cells, and these estimates were considered underestimates.

Primers used in a second PCR of about 6 to 11 cycles were a sample-barcoded 5' primer and a J-beta primer mix. TCRdb re-derived calls from the 5' RACE reads in MiXCR, one entry per CDR3 protein. The data show around 2 million distinct CDR3 sequences, with more than 35% seen just once and 23% held by the top ten. The CDR3 totals 16 residues. The ends lost 4 bases at V and 2 bases at J; junction bases unmatched: 7. Germline V gene sequence: CDR1 SGHRS, CDR2 YFSETQ. The sequence derives from a human donor in good health. The sample was blood. The chain links TRBV5-1 to TRBJ2-3; 10 nucleotides match TRBD1. The CDR3 loop reads CASSKSGTGVTDTQYF. The CDR3, as DNA: TGCGCCAGCAGCAAATCCGGGACAGGGGTCACAGATACGCAGTATTTT.